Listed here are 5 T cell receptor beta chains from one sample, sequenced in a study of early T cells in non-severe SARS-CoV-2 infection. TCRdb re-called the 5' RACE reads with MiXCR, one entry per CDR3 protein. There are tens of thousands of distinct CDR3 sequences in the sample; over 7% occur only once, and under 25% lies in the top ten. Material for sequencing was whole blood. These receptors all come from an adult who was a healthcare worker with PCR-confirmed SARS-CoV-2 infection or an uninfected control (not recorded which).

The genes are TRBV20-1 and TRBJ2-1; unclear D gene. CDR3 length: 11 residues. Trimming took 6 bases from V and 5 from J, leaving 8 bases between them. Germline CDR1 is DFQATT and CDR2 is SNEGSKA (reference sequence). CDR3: CSAAPDNEQFF. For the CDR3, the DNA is TGCAGTGCAGCTCCCGACAATGAGCAGTTCTTC.

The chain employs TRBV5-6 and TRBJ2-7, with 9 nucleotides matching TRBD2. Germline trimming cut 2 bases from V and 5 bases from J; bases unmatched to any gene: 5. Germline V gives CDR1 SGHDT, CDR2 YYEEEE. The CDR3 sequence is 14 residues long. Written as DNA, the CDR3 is TGTGCCAGCAGCTTCGGCCTAGCGGGGAACGAGCAGTACTTC. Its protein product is CASSFGLAGNEQYF.

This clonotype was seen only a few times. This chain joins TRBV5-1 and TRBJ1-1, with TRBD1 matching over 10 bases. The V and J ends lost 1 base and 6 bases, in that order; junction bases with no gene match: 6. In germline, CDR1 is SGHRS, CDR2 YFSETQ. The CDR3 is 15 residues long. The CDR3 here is CASSLKGQGSPEAFF. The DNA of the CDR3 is TGCGCCAGCAGCTTGAAGGGACAGGGGAGCCCTGAAGCTTTCTTT.

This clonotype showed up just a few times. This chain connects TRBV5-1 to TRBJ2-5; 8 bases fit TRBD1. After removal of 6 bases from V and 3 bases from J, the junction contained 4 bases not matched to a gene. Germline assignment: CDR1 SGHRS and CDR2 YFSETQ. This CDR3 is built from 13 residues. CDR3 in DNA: TGCGCCAGCATCGCGACAGGGGAAGAGACCCAGTACTTC. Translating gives CASIATGEETQYF.

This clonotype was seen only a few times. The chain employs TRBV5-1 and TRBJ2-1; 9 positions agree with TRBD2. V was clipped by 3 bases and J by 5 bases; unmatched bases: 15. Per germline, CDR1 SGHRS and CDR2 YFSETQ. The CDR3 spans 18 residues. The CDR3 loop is CASSSPISGGFPHNEQFF. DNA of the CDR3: TGCGCCAGCAGCTCCCCGATCAGCGGGGGGTTCCCGCACAATGAGCAGTTCTTC.